The 20 T cell receptor beta chains in this list originate from one sample, sequenced in a study of cytomegalovirus exposure and HLA in healthy donors. Amplification used 60 Vbeta primers and 13 Jbeta primers. The data were produced by immunoSEQ multiplex PCR, yet TCRdb's version contains in-frame clones alone and is incomplete. The table lists over 80,000 clones, approximately 80% of them singletons. The sequencing sample was made of PBMCs. These receptor sequences come from a man aged 40-49 years in good health and CMV-seronegative.

The chain's CDR3 is CASSLGASSYNSPLHF. The DNA for the CDR3 is TGTGCCAGCAGCTTGGGGGCGAGCTCCTATAATTCACCCCTCCACTTT. The rearrangement uses TRBV5-4 and TRBJ1-6; the D is unclear. The CDR3 length is 16 residues. CDR1 is SGHNT, CDR2 YYREEE, per germline (reference sequence). Trimming removed 0 bases from V and 0 bases from J, with 7 bases in between.

This chain links TRBV27 with TRBJ1-5; unclear D gene. V was clipped by 2 bases and J by 2 bases, with 13 bases between them. CDR1 and CDR2 (germline): MNHEY, SMNVEV (reference sequence). The CDR3 consists of 16 residues. CDR3 nucleotides: TGTGCCAGCAGTTTAGCGGGCCCCAGAGGCAATCAGCCCCAGCATTTT. Translation: CASSLAGPRGNQPQHF.

The chain recombines TRBV4-3 with TRBJ2-1; 8 positions match TRBD2. V shed 4 bases and J 9 bases; nucleotides not matched to a gene: 17. Germline V gives CDR1 LGHNA, CDR2 YSLEER. CDR3 length: 17 amino acids. The CDR3 nucleotides read TGCGCCAGCAGCCGCTCGGGGGGGTTGTTGTTAATCGGTGAGCAGTTCTTC. Translating it yields CASSRSGGLLLIGEQFF.

The chain has TRBV6-5 and TRBJ1-2; 7 bases map to TRBD1. V was clipped by 0 bases and J by 6 bases; unmatched bases: 4. This CDR3 has 14 amino acids. Germline V gene lookup returns CDR1 MNHEY and CDR2 SVGAGI. CDR3 loop: CASSYSITGDGYTF. The CDR3 nucleotides read TGTGCCAGCAGTTACTCGATAACAGGGGATGGCTACACCTTC.

The chain couples TRBV2 to TRBJ1-5; a possible D gene is TRBD1 (6 bases). This CDR3 is built from 15 residues. Germline CDR1 reads SNHLY; CDR2 reads FYNNEI. V lost 3 bases and J 2 bases, leaving 11 bases between the germline ends. CDR3: CASSERGGGNQPQHF. Here the CDR3 DNA reads TGTGCCAGCAGTGAGAGAGGGGGAGGCAATCAGCCCCAGCATTTT.

This clone was detected a few times. V and J are TRBV9 and TRBJ2-3; the D gene is possibly TRBD2 (5 bases). V was shortened by 2 bases and J by 2 bases, with 9 bases between the two germline ends. The CDR3 loop spans 14 amino acids. Germline CDR1 SGDLS, CDR2 YYNGEE. CDR3 nucleotide sequence: TGTGCCAGCAGCGTGGACTCCTACACAGATACGCAGTATTTT. Amino acid sequence: CASSVDSYTDTQYF.

This clone was counted only a few times. This CDR3 is CASSLDGSSYNEQFF. The DNA of the CDR3 is TGTGCCAGCAGCTTGGACGGGAGCTCCTACAATGAGCAGTTCTTC. This sequence joins TRBV7-9 and TRBJ2-1; TRBD2 might be the D (6 bases). The CDR3 length is 15 residues. Germline assignment: CDR1 SEHNR and CDR2 FQNEAQ (reference sequence). V was shortened by 3 bases and J by 0 bases, with 9 bases between the two germline ends.

The CDR3 sequence: CASRRTGLLVREAFF. The CDR3 nucleotides read TGTGCCAGCAGGAGGACAGGACTGTTAGTGAGAGAAGCTTTCTTT. This sequence joins TRBV6-1 and TRBJ1-1; 7 positions match TRBD1. This CDR3 contains 15 residues. Per germline, CDR1 MNHNS and CDR2 SASEGT. The trim removed 6 bases at V and 8 bases at J, leaving 15 bases unmatched.

The chain is built from TRBV30 and TRBJ2-7; 8 bases are shared with TRBD2. This CDR3 spans 16 amino acids. V trimming: 0 bases; J trimming: 0 bases; junction bases outside the gene matches: 7. From germline, CDR1 is GTSNPN and CDR2 SVGIG (reference sequence). CDR3 nucleotides: TGTGCCTGGAGTGTTTGGAGCGGGGGCCCCTCCTACGAGCAGTACTTC. It codes for CAWSVWSGGPSYEQYF. The entire variable domain, with the rest obtained from reference TRBV30 and TRBJ2-7, is as follows: SQTIHQWPATLVQPVGSPLSLECTVEGTSNPNLYWYRQAAGRGLQLLFYSVGIGQISSEVPQNLSASRPQDRQFILSSKKLLLSDSGFYLCAWSVWSGGPSYEQYFGPGTRLTVT.

With respect to this clone: Relative to the germline gene, one junction end is altered; a read error may explain this. The same CDR3 arises from other DNA sequences in this sample as well. V usage is TRBV13 and J usage is TRBJ2-7; 9 bases are shared with TRBD2. The V gene's germline CDR1 is PRHDT and CDR2 FYEKMQ (reference sequence). CDR3 size: 14 residues. CDR3 bases: TGCGCCAGCAGCCTACTAGCGGGCCTACGGAAGCAGTACTTC. The encoded protein is CASSLLAGLRKQYF.

This clone turned up a few times. The rearrangement joins TRBV27 to TRBJ1-2, with 8 bases lining up with TRBD1. Losses at the gene ends were 2 bases for V and 8 bases for J; bases not matched to a gene: 7. The CDR3 runs 14 residues. CDR1 is MNHEY, CDR2 SMNVEV, per germline (reference sequence). DNA of the CDR3: TGTGCCAGCAGTTTAATCCGGGACAGGCGCGGCTACACCTTC. Translating it yields CASSLIRDRRGYTF.

The rearrangement joins TRBV7-2 to TRBJ1-1, with 7 nucleotides matching TRBD1. Germline CDR1 SGHTA, CDR2 FQGNSA. V was clipped by 3 bases and J by 1 base; unmatched bases: 5. CDR3 length: 15 residues. CDR3 amino acids: CASSLGDSSNTEAFF. DNA of the CDR3: TGTGCCAGCAGCTTGGGGGACAGCTCGAACACTGAAGCTTTCTTT.

This clone occurred once. The rearrangement uses TRBV6-4 and TRBJ2-6, with 7 bases that match TRBD1. This CDR3 region has 18 residues. CDR1 is MRHNA, CDR2 SNTAGT, per germline. The V segment lost 4 bases and the J segment 0 bases; nucleotides outside the gene matches: 9. CDR3 bases: TGTGCCAGCAGTGGCCCGGGACAGCTATTCTCTGGGGCCAACGTCCTGACTTTC. Protein product: CASSGPGQLFSGANVLTF.

This chain links TRBV2 with TRBJ1-1; possibly TRBD1 for D (5 bases). The ends were cut back, 6 bases at V and 4 bases at J, with 18 bases in the middle. The germline gives CDR1 SNHLY, CDR2 FYNNEI. The CDR3 covers 15 residues. In DNA form, the CDR3 reads TGTGCCAGCAGCCGCCGGACGAGACAGCTCACTGAAGCTTTCTTT. Its translation: CASSRRTRQLTEAFF.

V usage is TRBV5-1 and J usage is TRBJ2-2; D perhaps matches TRBD2 (7 bases). Trimming stripped 4 bases from V and 6 bases from J, with 19 bases between. CDR3 length: 16 amino acids. Germline assignment: CDR1 SGHRS and CDR2 YFSETQ. The CDR3 region is CASSTNREGFAGELFF. The DNA of the CDR3 is TGCGCCAGCAGCACTAACAGGGAGGGGTTCGCCGGGGAGCTGTTTTTT.

V and J are TRBV11-3 and TRBJ1-1; TRBD1 matches 9 bases. Losses at the gene ends were 5 bases for V and 7 bases for J; bases not matched to a gene: 2. The CDR3 is made up of 12 amino acids. Per the germline V gene, CDR1 is SGHNT and CDR2 is YENEEA. The CDR3 sequence: CASSRGQGEAFF. The DNA for the CDR3 is TGTGCCAGCAGCCGGGGACAGGGTGAAGCTTTCTTT.

The V call is TRBV29-1, the J call TRBJ2-5; 11 positions match TRBD2. The tail of the sequence fits TRBJ2-7 better, so the J call may be wrong. The CDR3 is made up of 13 amino acids. From germline, CDR1 is SQVTM and CDR2 ANQGSEA. The CDR3 loop reads CSVLSGGAYEQYF. The CDR3 DNA reads TGCAGCGTCCTTAGCGGGGGGGCCTACGAGCAGTACTTC.

The V call is TRBV4-1, the J call TRBJ2-5, with TRBD1 identical over 11 bases. The CDR3 is 14 residues long. Germline V gives CDR1 MGHRA, CDR2 YSYEKL. With V trimmed by 5 bases and J by 5 bases, 4 bases remained unmatched. Written as DNA, the CDR3 is TGCGCCAGCAGCTTTGGGACAGGGGGGGAGACCCAGTACTTC. Translation gives CASSFGTGGETQYF.

The chain has TRBV6-4 and TRBJ2-1; 8 bases align to TRBD2. CDR1 is MRHNA and CDR2 is SNTAGT in the germline V gene. The CDR3 covers 15 residues. V was pared by 4 bases and J by 9 bases, with 11 bases of the junction left unmatched. CDR3 DNA: TGTGCCAGCAGTGTGGTCGGGGGGGCCGGAGGTGAGCAGTTCTTC. This codes for CASSVVGGAGGEQFF.

The chain combines TRBV6-5 with TRBJ2-5; maybe TRBD1 (5 bases). The J call may be faulty, since TRBJ2-7 better matches the DNA end. CDR1 is MNHEY, CDR2 SVGAGI, per germline. The CDR3 totals 14 residues. The CDR3 bases are TGTGCCAGCAGTTCACGCAACAGGAACTACGAGCAGTACTTC. Protein: CASSSRNRNYEQYF.